The 20 T cell receptor beta chains below all came from one sample that was sequenced in a study of blood T cell repertoires in COVID-19. TCRdb's table, derived via immunoSEQ multiplex PCR, lists solely in-frame clones and lacks some. The sample carries approximately 110,000 clones, 84% recorded once. Sequences were obtained from peripheral blood. The receptors come from a woman aged 40 to 49 with acute or convalescent COVID-19.

The CDR3: CASSLVGVRGYTF. Here the CDR3 DNA reads TGTGCCAGCAGTTTAGTCGGGGTGCGCGGCTACACCTTC. The chain recombines TRBV12-3 or TRBV12-4 with TRBJ1-2; D is ambiguous. This CDR3 contains 13 residues. V was trimmed by 1 base and J by 8 bases, leaving 11 bases between them.

The chain is built from TRBV5-6 and TRBJ1-1; 9 positions agree with TRBD1. The CDR3 has 16 amino acids. V lost 4 bases and J lost 3; bases outside the gene matches: 10. Germline V CDR1 and CDR2: SGHDT, YYEEEE. CDR3 nucleotide sequence: TGTGCCAGCAGCGCCTTACTGGGACAGGGAGACACTGAAGCTTTCTTT. Encoded protein: CASSALLGQGDTEAFF.

The chain combines TRBV9 with TRBJ2-3; 7 positions match TRBD1. The ends lost 3 bases at V and 1 base at J; junction bases unmatched: 2. The CDR3 is 14 residues long. Germline V gives CDR1 SGDLS, CDR2 YYNGEE. The CDR3 DNA follows: TGTGCCAGCAGCGGGGACAGTCGCACAGATACGCAGTATTTT. Its protein product is CASSGDSRTDTQYF.

V is TRBV29-1 and J is TRBJ2-7, with 7 bases that match TRBD2. This CDR3 comprises 16 residues. Germline lookup yields CDR1 SQVTM and CDR2 ANQGSEA. J lost 9 bases, V lost 1 base, and 18 bases had no gene match. The CDR3 sequence: CSVEGGDYGESMGQYF. For the CDR3, the DNA is TGCAGCGTTGAAGGGGGGGACTACGGGGAATCTATGGGGCAGTACTTC.

The V and J genes are TRBV9 and TRBJ2-3; TRBD2 matches at 9 bases. V was pared by 3 bases and J by 2 bases, with 7 bases of the junction left unmatched. CDR1 is SGDLS, CDR2 YYNGEE, per germline. CDR3 size: 16 residues. This chain's CDR3 is CASSERLAGTTDTQYF. CDR3 coding DNA: TGTGCCAGCAGCGAAAGGCTAGCGGGGACCACAGATACGCAGTATTTT.

The chain carries TRBV7-2 and TRBJ2-2; TRBD2 agrees at 10 bases. The CDR3 covers 17 residues. Germline V gene data show CDR1 as SGHTA and CDR2 as FQGNSA. The J segment lost 4 bases and the V segment lost 5 bases, leaving 10 bases of the junction unmatched. CDR3 nucleotide sequence: TGTGCCAGCAGCAGATCTCCAGCGGGGGGGCCCACCGGGGAGCTGTTTTTT. This encodes CASSRSPAGGPTGELFF.

V is TRBV28 and J is TRBJ1-3; no clear D gene. Germline assignment: CDR1 MDHEN and CDR2 SYDVKM. The CDR3 totals 14 residues. V was clipped by 4 bases and J by 8 bases, with 15 bases between them. DNA for the CDR3: TGTGCCAGCAGTTCGTATGGGTCAGCGCACACCATATATTTT. It translates to CASSSYGSAHTIYF.

The chain recombines TRBV6-5 with TRBJ2-5, with D perhaps TRBD1 (6 bases). Looked up from germline, CDR1 is MNHEY and CDR2 is SVGAGI. The CDR3 loop spans 15 amino acids. Trimming removed 6 bases at V and 3 bases at J, with 17 bases between. This chain's CDR3 is CASSRRFGGEETQYF. The CDR3 region has the DNA TGTGCCAGCAGCCGCCGCTTTGGGGGCGAAGAGACCCAGTACTTC.

The chain carries TRBV3-1 (or the pseudogene TRBV3-2) and TRBJ2-2, with 7 positions matching TRBD2. This CDR3 contains 13 residues. Germline V gene data show CDR1 as LGHDT and CDR2 as YNNKEL (reference sequence). Unmatched junction bases numbered 3, after V lost 6 bases and J lost 5 bases. Here the CDR3 DNA reads TGTGCCAGCAGTCCACTAGCGACCGGGGAGCTGTTTTTT. Translation: CASSPLATGELFF.

This chain joins TRBV14 and TRBJ2-1; 8 nucleotides agree with TRBD2. V shed 2 bases, J shed 6 bases, and the junction held 6 bases outside the gene matches. CDR1 is SGHDN, CDR2 FVKESK, per germline. This CDR3 spans 15 amino acids. CDR3 residues: CASSQRVAGTNEQFF. The CDR3 region has the DNA TGTGCCAGCAGCCAAAGAGTAGCGGGAACCAATGAGCAGTTCTTC.

The V and J genes are TRBV5-8 and TRBJ1-3, with D possibly TRBD1 on 5 matching bases. This CDR3 contains 15 residues. The germline V and J ends were trimmed by 3 bases and 3 bases, with 13 bases remaining between them. Germline assignment: CDR1 SGHTS and CDR2 YDEGEE. DNA for the CDR3: TGTGCCAGCAGCTCCATCGGGGGATTTGGAAACACCATATATTTT. It is translated as CASSSIGGFGNTIYF.

This chain connects TRBV7-6 to TRBJ1-1, with 10 bases identical to TRBD1. Germline-derived CDR1 and CDR2 are SGHVS and FNYEAQ. This CDR3 is built from 17 residues. J gave up 4 bases and V 1 base, and 9 bases lay outside the gene matches. The CDR3 spells CASSLETGGLTVTEAFF. CDR3 DNA: TGTGCCAGCAGCTTAGAGACAGGGGGCCTAACTGTCACTGAAGCTTTCTTT. Full variable domain (outside the CDR3, taken from reference TRBV7-6 and TRBJ1-1): GAGVSQSPRYKVTKRGQDVALRCDPISGHVSLYWYRQALGQGPEFLTYFNYEAQQDKSGLPNDRFSAERPEGSISTLTIQRTEQRDSAMYRCASSLETGGLTVTEAFFGQGTRLTVV.

V is TRBV24-1 and J is TRBJ2-2; perhaps TRBD1 as D (6 bases). The CDR3 is 15 residues long. Germline V gene data show CDR1 as KGHDR and CDR2 as SFDVKD. The V gene lost 5 bases and the J gene lost 3 bases, with 12 bases spanning the gap. The CDR3 sequence is CATSAGQFHTGELFF. Here the CDR3 DNA reads TGTGCCACCAGTGCAGGACAGTTCCACACCGGGGAGCTGTTTTTT.

This clone was observed once. The chain employs TRBV3-1 (or the pseudogene TRBV3-2) and TRBJ1-2, with D perhaps TRBD1 (6 bases). Trimming removed 1 base at V and 1 base at J, with 13 bases between. The CDR3 covers 16 residues. CDR1 is LGHDT and CDR2 is YNNKEL in the germline V gene (reference sequence). CDR3 amino acids: CASSQAGRGYNYGYTF. As DNA, the CDR3 is TGTGCCAGCAGCCAAGCCGGCAGGGGCTATAACTATGGCTACACCTTC.

The CDR3 spells CASSLGRGRSEKLFF. Written as DNA, the CDR3 is TGCGCCAGCAGCTTGGGGCGGGGTAGAAGTGAAAAACTGTTTTTT. The chain recombines TRBV5-1 with TRBJ1-4; D ambiguous. The CDR3 contains 15 residues. Germline values: CDR1 SGHRS, CDR2 YFSETQ. V lost 0 bases and J 7 bases, leaving 13 bases between the germline ends.

The chain is built from TRBV15 and TRBJ2-7; D perhaps matches TRBD2 (5 bases). The CDR3 consists of 13 residues. Germline V gives CDR1 LNHNV, CDR2 YYDKDF (reference sequence). Trimming stripped 0 bases from V and 7 bases from J, with 10 bases between. The CDR3 region is CATSRDRTGEQYF. CDR3 nucleotides: TGTGCCACCAGCAGAGATCGTACGGGGGAGCAGTACTTC.

The chain employs TRBV15 and TRBJ2-5; D gene unclear. Germline CDR1 and CDR2: LNHNV and YYDKDF (reference sequence). The ends were cut back, 1 base at V and 4 bases at J, with 7 bases in the middle. This CDR3 contains 13 residues. The CDR3 loop reads CATSRGGPETQYF. CDR3 DNA sequence: TGTGCCACCAGCAGAGGAGGTCCAGAGACCCAGTACTTC.

This clone was seen once. The gene calls are TRBV18 and TRBJ1-4; no clear D gene. The germline gives CDR1 KGHSH, CDR2 LQKENI. The CDR3 consists of 15 residues. V was pared by 1 base and J by 7 bases, with 13 bases between. The CDR3 loop reads CASSPRAGPTEKLFF. The DNA of the CDR3 is TGTGCCAGCTCACCACGGGCAGGCCCGACTGAAAAACTGTTTTTT. Complete variable domain (other parts from reference TRBV18 and TRBJ1-4): NAGVMQNPRHLVRRRGQEARLRCSPMKGHSHVYWYRQLPEEGLKFMVYLQKENIIDESGMPKERFSAEFPKEGPSILRIQQVVRGDSAAYFCASSPRAGPTEKLFFGSGTQLSVL.

This clone has just one count. The rearrangement links TRBV7-2 to TRBJ2-5, with 10 bases that match TRBD1. The CDR3 runs 15 residues. The germline V gene has CDR1 SGHTA and CDR2 FQGNSA. The V and J ends lost 5 bases and 5 bases, in that order; junction bases with no gene match: 8. The CDR3 nucleotides read TGTGCCAGCAGCCCACTGGGGACAGGGGTGGAGACCCAGTACTTC. Protein product: CASSPLGTGVETQYF.

CDR3 amino acids: CASSQDHTNTDTQYF. The CDR3, as DNA: TGCGCCAGCAGCCAAGATCACACCAACACAGATACGCAGTATTTT. The V and J genes are TRBV4-1 and TRBJ2-3; no definite D call. The CDR3 extends over 15 amino acids. The germline V and J ends were trimmed by 0 bases and 2 bases, with 9 bases remaining between them. Germline CDR1 is MGHRA and CDR2 is YSYEKL.